This T cell receptor beta chain came from a study of blood T cell repertoires in COVID-19. As for the study in general: Donors in the United States, Italy and Spain gave samples during acute or convalescent COVID-19.

This CDR3 comprises 14 residues. Germline values: CDR1 MNHEY, CDR2 SVGAGI. V lost 4 bases to trimming and J lost 6 bases; unmatched junction nucleotides: 7. The protocol was immunoSEQ multiplex PCR, while the TCRdb copy is restricted to in-frame clones and leaves out a portion. The repertoire holds 150,000 to 170,000 clones, with around 85% as singletons. V usage is TRBV6-5 and J usage is TRBJ1-1, with 8 bases fitting TRBD1. This receptor was taken from a woman in her sixties or seventies with acute or convalescent COVID-19. The sample consisted of peripheral blood. The DNA of the CDR3 is TGTGCCAGCAGTTTCATCCGGGACAGGCCTGAAGCTTTCTTT. Translated, it gives CASSFIRDRPEAFF.